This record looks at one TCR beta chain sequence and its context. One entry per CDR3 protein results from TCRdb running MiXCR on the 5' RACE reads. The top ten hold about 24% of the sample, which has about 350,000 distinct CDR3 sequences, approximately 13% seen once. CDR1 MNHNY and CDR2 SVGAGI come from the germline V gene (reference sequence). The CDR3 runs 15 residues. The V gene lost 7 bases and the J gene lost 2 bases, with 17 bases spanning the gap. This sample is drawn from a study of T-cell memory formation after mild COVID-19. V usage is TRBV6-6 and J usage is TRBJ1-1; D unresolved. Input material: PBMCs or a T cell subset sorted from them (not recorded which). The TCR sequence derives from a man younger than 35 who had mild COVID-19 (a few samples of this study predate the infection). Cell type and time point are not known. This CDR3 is CASKRRELHNTEAFF. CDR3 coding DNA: TGTGCCAGCAAAAGGAGGGAGCTGCACAACACTGAAGCTTTCTTT.